One and the same sample provided the 30 T cell receptor beta chains below, sequenced in a study of cytomegalovirus exposure and HLA in healthy donors (dated by TCRdb to 2015 to 2018). The protocol used for the library was the immunoSEQ multiplex PCR assay. The multiplex PCR relied on a mix of 60 forward primers for TCR Vbeta segments and 13 reverse primers for TCR Jbeta segments. TCRdb holds this immuneACCESS table with in-frame rearrangements only. Some clones are missing; in checked studies, unresolved V genes explain under half, and the rest has no known cause. Present in this sample are fewer than 250,000 clones, around 80% of which were seen just once. The ten largest clones represent 1.5% to 2% of the sample. Sequencing was performed on PBMCs. These receptors were taken from a man aged 18 to 29 in good health and CMV-seronegative.

The gene calls are TRBV15 and TRBJ1-1; 8 bases line up with TRBD1. Germline-derived CDR1 and CDR2 are LNHNV and YYDKDF (reference sequence). V was pared by 0 bases and J by 4 bases, with 16 bases of the junction left unmatched. The CDR3 loop spans 19 amino acids. The CDR3 nucleotides read TGTGCCACCAGCAGAGATGTCCCAAGACAGGGGTCACCCCCCACTGAAGCTTTCTTT. Its translation is CATSRDVPRQGSPPTEAFF.

The V call is TRBV5-4, the J call TRBJ1-3; no clear D gene. This CDR3 is built from 15 residues. Germline CDR1 and CDR2: SGHNT and YYREEE (reference sequence). The V gene lost 0 bases and the J gene lost 1 base, with 8 bases spanning the gap. CDR3: CASSLGRTSGNTIYF. CDR3 DNA: TGTGCCAGCAGCTTGGGAAGGACTTCTGGAAACACCATATATTTT.

This clone showed up just a few times. The CDR3 here is CSVSSGNTEAFF. The DNA for the CDR3 is TGCAGCGTTAGTAGCGGGAACACTGAAGCTTTCTTT. V and J are TRBV29-1 and TRBJ1-1; D remains unclear. V was trimmed by 5 bases and J by 1 base, leaving 8 bases between them. Germline values: CDR1 SQVTM, CDR2 ANQGSEA. There are 12 residues in the CDR3.

This clone was detected a few times. The V gene is TRBV11-2, the J gene TRBJ1-5, with no clear D. From germline, CDR1 is SGHAT and CDR2 FQNNGV. CDR3 length equals 13 residues. V shed 1 base and J shed 2 bases, with 3 bases lying between them. The CDR3 nucleotides read TGTGCCAGCAGCTTAGTCGGCAATCAGCCCCAGCATTTT. Translated: CASSLVGNQPQHF. Filled out from reference TRBV11-2 and TRBJ1-5, the complete variable domain reads EAGVAQSPRYKIIEKRQSVAFWCNPISGHATLYWYQQILGQGPKLLIQFQNNGVVDDSQLPKDRFSAERLKGVDSTLKIQPAKLEDSAVYLCASSLVGNQPQHFGDGTRLSIL.

The V call is TRBV4-1, the J call TRBJ1-1; no firm D call. Germline loops: CDR1 MGHRA, CDR2 YSYEKL. V was cut by 1 base and J by 2 bases, with 2 bases left in between. The CDR3 consists of 12 residues. The CDR3 DNA sequence: TGCGCCAGCAGCCAAGCTAACACTGAAGCTTTCTTT. Its translation is CASSQANTEAFF.

This clone was observed a few times. This sequence joins TRBV5-4 and TRBJ1-1, with D possibly being TRBD1 (6 bases). The CDR3 runs to 16 residues. Trimming pared 4 bases from V and 1 base from J, leaving 17 bases between. Germline V lookup: CDR1 SGHNT, CDR2 YYREEE (reference sequence). For the CDR3, the DNA is TGTGCCAGCAGCCCATGGTCGGGACACAAGAACACTGAAGCTTTCTTT. Encoded protein: CASSPWSGHKNTEAFF.

This chain uses TRBV28 with TRBJ2-1; D might be TRBD2 (5 bases). The CDR3 runs to 16 residues. Per the germline V gene, CDR1 is MDHEN and CDR2 is SYDVKM. V shed 5 bases and J shed 3 bases, with 17 bases lying between them. The CDR3 sequence: CASSSKLRGNYNEQFF. Written as DNA, the CDR3 is TGTGCCAGCAGTAGCAAGTTACGGGGAAACTACAATGAGCAGTTCTTC.

The chain links TRBV7-3 to TRBJ2-5, with 7 bases matching TRBD2. The CDR3 has 14 amino acids. Germline CDR1 reads SGHTA; CDR2 reads FQGTGA. The ends lost 4 bases at V and 5 bases at J; junction bases unmatched: 7. The CDR3 region is CASSYSGLGETQYF. Here the CDR3 DNA reads TGTGCCAGCAGCTATAGCGGGTTGGGGGAGACCCAGTACTTC.

The V and J genes are TRBV28 and TRBJ1-6, with no clear D. The length of the CDR3 is 14 residues. Germline lookup yields CDR1 MDHEN and CDR2 SYDVKM. The ends were cut back, 3 bases at V and 4 bases at J, with 7 bases in the middle. The CDR3 region has the DNA TGTGCCAGCAGTTTCCGGGAGTATAATTCACCCCTCCACTTT. Its protein is CASSFREYNSPLHF. The full variable domain, in which reference TRBV28 and TRBJ1-6 provide the parts outside the CDR3, is DVKVTQSSRYLVKRTGEKVFLECVQDMDHENMFWYRQDPGLGLRLIYFSYDVKMKEKGDIPEGYSVSREKKERFSLILESASTNQTSMYLCASSFREYNSPLHFGNGTRLTVT.

This clone has just a few counts. The chain has TRBV19 and TRBJ1-5; possibly TRBD1 for D (6 bases). V lost 2 bases and J lost 0, with 11 bases in between. Per germline, CDR1 LNHDA and CDR2 SQIVND (reference sequence). The CDR3 has 16 residues. The CDR3 coding sequence is TGTGCCAGTAGTATAAGGTACAGGGTTAGCAATCAGCCCCAGCATTTT. This codes for CASSIRYRVSNQPQHF.

This chain joins TRBV18 and TRBJ1-2; D is uncertain. The length of the CDR3 is 12 residues. V was trimmed by 3 bases and J by 5 bases, leaving 7 bases between them. Germline V gene sequence: CDR1 KGHSH, CDR2 LQKENI. The chain's CDR3 is CASSPGGYGYTF. In nucleotides, the CDR3 is TGTGCCAGCTCACCGGGAGGGTATGGCTACACCTTC.

This chain connects TRBV6-6 to TRBJ1-2; D not certain. In germline, CDR1 is MNHNY, CDR2 SVGAGI (reference sequence). This CDR3 contains 11 residues. The ends were cut back, 7 bases at V and 3 bases at J, with 6 bases in the middle. The CDR3 sequence is CASTEDYGYTF. CDR3 in DNA: TGTGCCAGCACGGAGGACTATGGCTACACCTTC.

About this clone: Other DNA sequences in the sample encode the same CDR3. The chain is built from TRBV19 and TRBJ1-5; 9 bases fit TRBD1. J gave up 4 bases and V 5 bases, and 12 bases lay outside the gene matches. There are 17 residues in the CDR3. Germline V gene sequence: CDR1 LNHDA, CDR2 SQIVND (reference sequence). DNA of the CDR3: TGTGCCAGTAGTTTCAAGGGACAGGGAAGTTGGAATCAGCCCCAGCATTTT. Translated: CASSFKGQGSWNQPQHF.

This clone appeared a single time. The chain carries TRBV5-1 and TRBJ1-1; 10 bases are a match to TRBD1. The germline CDR1 and CDR2 sequences are SGHRS and YFSETQ. The CDR3 has 14 residues. Trimming removed 5 bases from V and 3 bases from J; junction bases left unmatched: 4. The CDR3: CASSSGQGDTEAFF. The CDR3 coding sequence is TGCGCCAGCAGTTCTGGACAGGGGGACACTGAAGCTTTCTTT.

The J gene is TRBJ1-6, the V gene TRBV25-1, with 7 nucleotides matching TRBD1. Trimming took 5 bases from V and 9 from J; bases not matched to a gene: 10. Looked up from germline, CDR1 is MGHDK and CDR2 is SYGVNS. CDR3 size: 15 residues. The chain's CDR3 is CASSKGGFTISPLHF. The DNA for the CDR3 is TGTGCCAGCAGTAAAGGGGGCTTCACGATTTCACCCCTCCACTTT.

The V and J genes are TRBV30 and TRBJ2-5; D is undetermined. V was trimmed by 0 bases and J by 5 bases, leaving 10 bases between them. The CDR3 consists of 13 residues. The germline V gene has CDR1 GTSNPN and CDR2 SVGIG (reference sequence). As DNA, the CDR3 is TGTGCCTGGAGTGTCCTATACGAGGAGACCCAGTACTTC. Translating it yields CAWSVLYEETQYF.

The chain couples TRBV27 to TRBJ2-2, with TRBD2 identical over 11 bases. Germline V gives CDR1 MNHEY, CDR2 SMNVEV (reference sequence). CDR3 length: 14 residues. Losses at the gene ends were 2 bases for V and 11 bases for J; bases not matched to a gene: 4. CDR3 sequence (DNA): TGTGCCAGCAGTTTACTAGCGGGAGGCAAAGAGCTGTTTTTT. This translates into CASSLLAGGKELFF.

The CDR3 bases are TGCGCCAGCAGCCAAACTCCGGGATCACCCCTCCACTTT. Encoded protein: CASSQTPGSPLHF. The genes are TRBV4-1 and TRBJ1-6, with no clear D. With 2 bases removed from V and 10 bases from J, the gap between germline ends came to 9 bases. Per the germline V gene, CDR1 is MGHRA and CDR2 is YSYEKL. The CDR3 runs to 13 residues.

The chain is built from TRBV7-9 and TRBJ1-1; tentatively, D is TRBD1 (6 bases). CDR3 size: 14 residues. Trimming took 5 bases from V and 2 from J, leaving 12 bases between them. The germline V gene has CDR1 SEHNR and CDR2 FQNEAQ (reference sequence). DNA of the CDR3: TGTGCCAGCAGCGCTCAACAGGGAAACACTGAAGCTTTCTTT. Protein: CASSAQQGNTEAFF.

This clone was observed once. The chain couples TRBV10-1 to TRBJ2-1, with D perhaps matching TRBD2 (6 bases). CDR3 length: 13 residues. CDR1 and CDR2 (germline): WNHNN, SYGVQD (reference sequence). Deletions cut 2 bases from V and 9 bases from J, with 11 bases between. The CDR3 reads CASSERRDGEQFF. The DNA for the CDR3 is TGCGCCAGCAGTGAGAGGAGGGACGGTGAGCAGTTCTTC.

The CDR3 loop reads CALGGGSEPFYEQYF. The CDR3 region has the DNA TGTGCCCTAGGGGGCGGGTCTGAACCCTTCTACGAGCAGTACTTC. This chain links TRBV7-9 with TRBJ2-7; TRBD1 matches at 7 bases. The junction had 16 bases not matched to a gene; V was cut back by 11 bases and J by 3 bases. CDR1 and CDR2 from the germline V gene are SEHNR and FQNEAQ (reference sequence). The CDR3 is made up of 15 amino acids. The whole variable domain, filled in from reference TRBV7-9 and TRBJ2-7, reads DTGVSQNPRHKITKRGQNVTFRCDPISEHNRLYWYRQTLGQGPEFLTYFQNEAQLEKSRLLSDRFSAERPKGSFSTLEIQRTEQGDSAMYLCALGGGSEPFYEQYFGPGTRLTVT.

The chain carries TRBV19 and TRBJ1-4; 7 bases line up with TRBD1. Losses at the gene ends were 10 bases for V and 7 bases for J; bases not matched to a gene: 12. This CDR3 has 14 amino acids. The V gene's germline CDR1 is LNHDA and CDR2 SQIVND (reference sequence). The CDR3 is CATHPGQKREKLFF. CDR3 coding DNA: TGTGCCACCCACCCGGGACAGAAGCGTGAAAAACTGTTTTTT.

The CDR3 nucleotides read TGTGCCAGCAGCTTCCCAGGGATCCAAGAGACCCAGTACTTC. This gives the protein CASSFPGIQETQYF. The J gene is TRBJ2-5, the V gene TRBV7-2; D may be TRBD1 (5 bases). This CDR3 contains 14 residues. Trimming pared 3 bases from V and 1 base from J, leaving 9 bases between. In germline, CDR1 is SGHTA, CDR2 FQGNSA. Complete variable domain (other parts from reference TRBV7-2 and TRBJ2-5): GAGVSQSPSNKVTEKGKDVELRCDPISGHTALYWYRQSLGQGLEFLIYFQGNSAPDKSGLPSDRFSAERTGGSVSTLTIQRTQQEDSAVYLCASSFPGIQETQYFGPGTRLLVL.

The chain combines TRBV7-6 with TRBJ2-1; 7 bases align to TRBD2. This CDR3 region has 20 residues. The germline V gene has CDR1 SGHVS and CDR2 FNYEAQ. V lost 6 bases and J lost 2; bases outside the gene matches: 22. CDR3 nucleotides: TGTGCCAGCAGGCACAGTCCCCTAGCCGAGACGGGGGGTACCTACAATGAGCAGTTCTTC. It codes for CASRHSPLAETGGTYNEQFF.

V is TRBV19 and J is TRBJ2-2; TRBD2 might be the D (6 bases). Trimming cost V 1 base and J 6 bases, with 12 bases left between them. The length of the CDR3 is 15 residues. Per the germline V gene, CDR1 is LNHDA and CDR2 is SQIVND (reference sequence). The CDR3 DNA follows: TGTGCCAGTAGTATAGTTTGGGGAGGTCCCGGGGAGCTGTTTTTT. As protein: CASSIVWGGPGELFF.

This chain uses TRBV5-1 with TRBJ1-6; TRBD1 aligns across 9 bases. From germline, CDR1 is SGHRS and CDR2 YFSETQ. The CDR3 consists of 16 residues. V shed 2 bases and J 9 bases; nucleotides not matched to a gene: 9. The CDR3 is CASSLGPGQGGSPLHF. CDR3 nucleotide sequence: TGCGCCAGCAGCTTAGGCCCGGGACAGGGTGGTTCACCCCTCCACTTT.

CDR3 in amino acids: CSAPYGFF. CDR3 nucleotide sequence: TGCAGTGCCCCCTACGGGTTCTTC. The chain has TRBV20-1 and TRBJ2-1; D gene unclear. V lost 6 bases, J lost 15 bases, and 9 bases lay in between. Germline CDR1 and CDR2: DFQATT and SNEGSKA (reference sequence). The CDR3 contains 8 residues.

The chain is built from TRBV7-9 and TRBJ2-5; D possibly corresponds to TRBD1 (5 bases). Germline V gene sequence: CDR1 SEHNR, CDR2 FQNEAQ (reference sequence). This CDR3 is built from 13 residues. Trimming left V 10 bases short and J 6 bases short, with 18 bases between. CDR3 region: CANHRRQFKTQYF. DNA of the CDR3: TGTGCCAACCACCGAAGACAGTTTAAGACCCAGTACTTC.

The chain combines TRBV18 with TRBJ1-2; no reliable D call. Germline V gives CDR1 KGHSH, CDR2 LQKENI. The CDR3 runs 14 residues. Between the trimmed V and J ends, which lost 3 bases and 4 bases, there was a span of 12 bases. The CDR3, as DNA: TGTGCCAGCTCACCTCCGGCAGGAAGCTATGGCTACACCTTC. Its protein product is CASSPPAGSYGYTF.

V gene TRBV11-2 combines with J gene TRBJ1-1; 7 bases align to TRBD1. Losses at the gene ends were 5 bases for V and 10 bases for J; bases not matched to a gene: 10. The length of the CDR3 is 13 residues. The V gene's germline CDR1 is SGHAT and CDR2 FQNNGV. CDR3 amino acids: CASSPTRTGGAFF. CDR3 nucleotides: TGTGCCAGCAGCCCTACCCGGACAGGAGGAGCTTTCTTT.